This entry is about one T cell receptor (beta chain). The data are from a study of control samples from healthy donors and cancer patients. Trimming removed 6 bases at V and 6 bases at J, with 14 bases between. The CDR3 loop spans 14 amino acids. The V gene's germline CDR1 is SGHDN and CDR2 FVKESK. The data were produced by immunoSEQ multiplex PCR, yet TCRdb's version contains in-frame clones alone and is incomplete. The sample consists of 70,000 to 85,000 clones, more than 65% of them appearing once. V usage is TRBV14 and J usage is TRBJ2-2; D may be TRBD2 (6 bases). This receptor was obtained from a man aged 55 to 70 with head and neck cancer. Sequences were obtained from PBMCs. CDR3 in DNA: TGTGCCAGCAGTCCCAGACTAGTATCCGGGGAGCTGTTTTTT. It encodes CASSPRLVSGELFF.